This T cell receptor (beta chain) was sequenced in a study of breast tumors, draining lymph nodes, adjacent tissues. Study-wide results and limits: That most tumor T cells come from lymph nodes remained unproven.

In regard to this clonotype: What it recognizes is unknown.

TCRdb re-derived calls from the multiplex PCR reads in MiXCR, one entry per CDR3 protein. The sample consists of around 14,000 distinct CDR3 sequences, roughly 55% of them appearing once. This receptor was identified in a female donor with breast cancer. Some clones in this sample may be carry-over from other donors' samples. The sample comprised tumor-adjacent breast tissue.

CDR3 amino acids: CASSQDGKSYTF. CDR3 bases: TGCGCCAGCAGCCAGGACGGGAAGAGCTACACCTTC. V gene TRBV5-1 combines with J gene TRBJ1-2; no reliable D call. Trimming left V 4 bases short and J 9 bases short, with 13 bases between. This CDR3 has 12 amino acids. Germline values: CDR1 SGHRS, CDR2 YFSETQ. Full variable domain (remainder filled in from reference TRBV5-1 and TRBJ1-2): KAGVTQTPRYLIKTRGQQVTLSCSPISGHRSVSWYQQTPGQGLQFLFEYFSETQRNKGNFPGRFSGRQFSNSRSEMNVSTLELGDSALYLCASSQDGKSYTFGSGTRLTVV.